Listed below are T cell receptor beta chains from one sample, sequenced in a study of T-cell memory formation after mild COVID-19. MiXCR, run by TCRdb on the 5' RACE reads, gives a single entry per CDR3 protein. The profile shows 250,000 to 400,000 distinct CDR3 sequences, roughly an eighth of them singletons. The sample taken for sequencing was PBMCs or a T cell subset sorted from them (not recorded which). The receptors were gathered from a man between 18 and 35 years old who had mild COVID-19 (a few samples of this study predate the infection). Cell type and time point are not known. The CDR3 runs from the conserved cysteine through the conserved F or W. Fields, in order: CDR3 DNA, CDR3 protein, J gene, clone size, D gene, V gene. The D gene is left open where the match is weak. Size values are once, few and many counts, or a class for expanded clones, and some rows have none.

CDR3nt: TGTGCCAGCAGACCACAGGAAACCCTGGGTTCACCCCTCCACTTT
CDR3aa: CASRPQETLGSPLHF
j_gene: TRBJ1-6
abundance: few
d_gene: -
v_gene: TRBV6-5

CDR3nt: TGTGCCACCAGTGTCATAGCGGGGTCGGCTACCCAGTACTTC
CDR3aa: CATSVIAGSATQYF
j_gene: TRBJ2-5
abundance: -
d_gene: TRBD2
v_gene: TRBV24-1

CDR3nt: TGTGCCACCAGCAGAGATTACTCCGGGACAGATAATTCACCCCTCCACTTT
CDR3aa: CATSRDYSGTDNSPLHF
j_gene: TRBJ1-6
abundance: few
d_gene: TRBD1
v_gene: TRBV15

CDR3nt: TGTGCCAGCAGCTCCGGACTAGCTAGGCTCGATACGCAGTATTTT
CDR3aa: CASSSGLARLDTQYF
j_gene: TRBJ2-3
abundance: -
d_gene: TRBD2
v_gene: TRBV7-9

CDR3nt: TGTGCCAGCAGTTACTCAGGGGCTGAAGCTTTCTTT
CDR3aa: CASSYSGAEAFF
j_gene: TRBJ1-1
abundance: few
d_gene: -
v_gene: TRBV6-5

CDR3nt: TGCGCCAGCAGCTGGGGGACGTATGGCTACACCTTC
CDR3aa: CASSWGTYGYTF
j_gene: TRBJ1-2
abundance: few
d_gene: -
v_gene: TRBV5-1

CDR3nt: TGTGCCAGCAATGGGGTTTACACTGAAGCTTTCTTT
CDR3aa: CASNGVYTEAFF
j_gene: TRBJ1-1
abundance: few
d_gene: -
v_gene: TRBV6-5

CDR3nt: TGTGCCAGCAGTTACCGACTTGGGAGTCTAAGTGGCACTGAAGCTTTCTTT
CDR3aa: CASSYRLGSLSGTEAFF
j_gene: TRBJ1-1
abundance: -
d_gene: -
v_gene: TRBV6-2/TRBV6-3

CDR3nt: TGTGCCAGCAGCTTCAGACAGGGGTCAAACATTCAGTACTTC
CDR3aa: CASSFRQGSNIQYF
j_gene: TRBJ2-4
abundance: many
d_gene: TRBD1
v_gene: TRBV7-2

CDR3nt: TGCAGCGTTGGCAGTTACGAGCAGTTCTTC
CDR3aa: CSVGSYEQFF
j_gene: TRBJ2-1
abundance: -
d_gene: -
v_gene: TRBV29-1

CDR3nt: TGTGCCGCAGCACCGGGACAGCCCGGGGAGCTGTTTTTT
CDR3aa: CAAAPGQPGELFF
j_gene: TRBJ2-2
abundance: few
d_gene: TRBD1
v_gene: TRBV10-3

CDR3nt: TGTGCCAGCAGCCGGGACAGGGTGGGGAATTCACCCCTCCACTTT
CDR3aa: CASSRDRVGNSPLHF
j_gene: TRBJ1-6
abundance: -
d_gene: TRBD1
v_gene: TRBV6-4

CDR3nt: TGCAGTACCAGGACAGGGGAGGGTTCACCCCTCCACTTT
CDR3aa: CSTRTGEGSPLHF
j_gene: TRBJ1-6
abundance: -
d_gene: TRBD1
v_gene: TRBV20-1

CDR3nt: TGTGCCAGCAGTTGGGGGGCCGGGCAGCCCCAGCATTTT
CDR3aa: CASSWGAGQPQHF
j_gene: TRBJ1-5
abundance: -
d_gene: -
v_gene: TRBV12-3/TRBV12-4

CDR3nt: TGTGCCAGCAGCCCATTGGCGGGGGGCTTCAAGAAACTGTTTTTT
CDR3aa: CASSPLAGGFKKLFF
j_gene: TRBJ1-4
abundance: -
d_gene: -
v_gene: TRBV5-5

CDR3nt: TGTGCCAGCAGCTTAATCCCGACAGGGGGGGATGGCTACACCTTC
CDR3aa: CASSLIPTGGDGYTF
j_gene: TRBJ1-2
abundance: few
d_gene: TRBD1
v_gene: TRBV7-3

CDR3nt: TGTGCCAGCAGCTCTTGGATCATGAGGGCCTATAATTCACCCCTCCACTTT
CDR3aa: CASSSWIMRAYNSPLHF
j_gene: TRBJ1-6
abundance: few
d_gene: -
v_gene: TRBV5-5

CDR3nt: TGTGCCAGCAGCCTATGGGACAGGGGAGAAACTGAAGCTTTCTTT
CDR3aa: CASSLWDRGETEAFF
j_gene: TRBJ1-1
abundance: -
d_gene: TRBD1
v_gene: TRBV7-8

CDR3nt: TGCAGCGTTGAAAACGAGATCCCCTACGAGCAGTACTTC
CDR3aa: CSVENEIPYEQYF
j_gene: TRBJ2-7
abundance: few
d_gene: -
v_gene: TRBV29-1

CDR3nt: TGTGCCAGCAGTTACTCCGGACAGCCAACTGAAGCTTTCTTT
CDR3aa: CASSYSGQPTEAFF
j_gene: TRBJ1-1
abundance: few
d_gene: -
v_gene: TRBV6-5

CDR3nt: TGTGCCAGCAGCGGGCGGGACAGGGACTATAATTCACCCCTCCACTTT
CDR3aa: CASSGRDRDYNSPLHF
j_gene: TRBJ1-6
abundance: -
d_gene: TRBD1
v_gene: TRBV4-2

CDR3nt: TGTGCCAGCAGCACCCCCTCTGGGGCCAACGTCCTGACTTTC
CDR3aa: CASSTPSGANVLTF
j_gene: TRBJ2-6
abundance: -
d_gene: -
v_gene: TRBV7-9

CDR3nt: TGCGCCAGCAGCCAAGATAAGCGGCAGGGGGTGACCGGGGAGCTGTTTTTT
CDR3aa: CASSQDKRQGVTGELFF
j_gene: TRBJ2-2
abundance: few
d_gene: TRBD1
v_gene: TRBV4-3

CDR3nt: TGCAGCGTTGGGGGACTAGCGGGGTTCGCCCTCCACAATGAGCAGTTCTTC
CDR3aa: CSVGGLAGFALHNEQFF
j_gene: TRBJ2-1
abundance: many
d_gene: TRBD2
v_gene: TRBV29-1

CDR3nt: TGTGCCAGCAGTTTACCGGGACAAGAAGCTTTCTTT
CDR3aa: CASSLPGQEAFF
j_gene: TRBJ1-1
abundance: -
d_gene: -
v_gene: TRBV12-3/TRBV12-4

CDR3nt: TGTGCCAGCAGCTTGCTCGAACACTATGGCTACACCTTC
CDR3aa: CASSLLEHYGYTF
j_gene: TRBJ1-2
abundance: many
d_gene: -
v_gene: TRBV5-5

CDR3nt: TGTGCCATCAGTGATCCGGACCATTACACAGATACGCAGTATTTT
CDR3aa: CAISDPDHYTDTQYF
j_gene: TRBJ2-3
abundance: -
d_gene: -
v_gene: TRBV10-3

CDR3nt: TGTGCCACCATAGGACAGGGCTACGAGCAGTACTTC
CDR3aa: CATIGQGYEQYF
j_gene: TRBJ2-7
abundance: many
d_gene: TRBD1
v_gene: TRBV6-5

CDR3nt: TGCAGTGCTAGAGAACTAGCGGGGGGGTATACGCAGTATTTT
CDR3aa: CSARELAGGYTQYF
j_gene: TRBJ2-3
abundance: few
d_gene: TRBD2
v_gene: TRBV20-1